This T cell receptor (beta chain) was recovered during a study of CD8 T cells in ankylosing spondylitis. TCRdb processed the 5' RACE reads anew with MiXCR; each CDR3 protein has one entry. This table has 80,000 to 100,000 distinct CDR3 sequences, over 6.5% appearing once. Concerning this clonotype itself: Its antigen is currently unknown.

The germline V gene has CDR1 MNHEY and CDR2 SVGEGT. Trimming removed 2 bases from V and 4 bases from J, with 10 bases in between. This CDR3 has 14 residues. Study outcomes and limitations: Clones linked to disease were reported to show significant enrichment in matched ankylosing spondylitis synovial fluid.

This clonotype originated in a male donor with ankylosing spondylitis or in good health (not recorded which). The chain uses TRBV6-2 or TRBV6-3 and TRBJ2-3, with a possible D match to TRBD2 (6 bases). The sequenced sample consisted of blood, either unsorted or a sorted T cell fraction (not recorded which). The CDR3 region is CASSYRRGPDTQYF. Written as DNA, the CDR3 is TGTGCCAGCAGTTACAGGCGGGGCCCAGATACGCAGTATTTT.